The 20 T cell receptor beta chains below come from one sample, sequenced in a study of cytomegalovirus exposure and HLA in healthy donors. Data came from immunoSEQ multiplex PCR; TCRdb stores just in-frame clones and leaves some out. This sample has about 60,000 clones, with approximately 93% found just once. Material for sequencing was PBMCs. The receptors originated from a woman younger than 30 in good health and CMV-seronegative.

The CDR3 nucleotides read TGTGCCAGCAGCAAGCCTCAATTTAACACCGGGGAGCTGTTTTTT. Amino acid sequence: CASSKPQFNTGELFF. This sequence joins TRBV6-6 and TRBJ2-2, with D hard to call. Trimming shortened V by 6 bases and J by 2 bases, and 13 bases separated the two germline ends. In germline, CDR1 is MNHNY, CDR2 SVGAGI (reference sequence). The CDR3 length is 15 residues.

In this sample, this clone turned up once. This chain uses TRBV19 with TRBJ1-5, with D hard to call. Germline V gene data show CDR1 as LNHDA and CDR2 as SQIVND (reference sequence). There are 16 residues in the CDR3. The germline V and J ends were trimmed by 2 bases and 3 bases, with 14 bases remaining between them. CDR3 in DNA: TGTGCCAGTAGTATAAAATTTTGGCAGAACAATCAGCCCCAGCATTTT. Translated, it gives CASSIKFWQNNQPQHF.

This clone was found a few times. V usage is TRBV7-9 and J usage is TRBJ2-5; TRBD1 aligns across 8 bases. The CDR3 runs to 13 residues. V lost 4 bases and J lost 3; bases outside the gene matches: 1. The V gene's germline CDR1 is SEHNR and CDR2 FQNEAQ (reference sequence). The DNA of the CDR3 is TGTGCCAGCAGCTCAGGGGGCAAAGAGACCCAGTACTTC. The encoded protein is CASSSGGKETQYF. Full variable domain (missing parts from reference TRBV7-9 and TRBJ2-5): DTGVSQNPRHKITKRGQNVTFRCDPISEHNRLYWYRQTLGQGPEFLTYFQNEAQLEKSRLLSDRFSAERPKGSFSTLEIQRTEQGDSAMYLCASSSGGKETQYFGPGTRLLVL.

The chain combines TRBV30 with TRBJ1-1; D may be TRBD1 (6 bases). This CDR3 has 15 amino acids. Germline CDR1 reads GTSNPN; CDR2 reads SVGIG (reference sequence). V was clipped by 1 base and J by 3 bases, with 15 bases between them. CDR3 amino acids: CAWSDVGAPHTEAFF. The DNA for the CDR3 is TGTGCCTGGAGTGATGTGGGGGCGCCCCACACTGAAGCTTTCTTT.

The V and J genes are TRBV2 and TRBJ2-4; D not certain. CDR3 length: 16 amino acids. Germline CDR1 reads SNHLY; CDR2 reads FYNNEI. Trimming left V 1 base short and J 0 bases short, with 10 bases between. In nucleotides, the CDR3 is TGTGCCAGCAGTGAAGGGCAGGTTCTAGCCAAAAACATTCAGTACTTC. Translating gives CASSEGQVLAKNIQYF.

The J gene is TRBJ2-1, the V gene TRBV11-3, with 7 bases identical to TRBD2. Trimming cost V 4 bases and J 0 bases; bases outside gene matches: 3. The CDR3 runs 15 residues. In germline, CDR1 is SGHNT, CDR2 YENEEA. The CDR3: CASSSLASSYNEQFF. CDR3 nucleotide sequence: TGTGCCAGCAGCTCACTAGCGAGCTCCTACAATGAGCAGTTCTTC. The complete variable domain, with remaining parts taken from reference TRBV11-3 and TRBJ2-1, reads EAGVVQSPRYKIIEKKQPVAFWCNPISGHNTLYWYLQNLGQGPELLIRYENEEAVDDSQLPKDRFSAERLKGVDSTLKIQPAELGDSAVYLCASSSLASSYNEQFFGPGTRLTVL.

The genes are TRBV9 and TRBJ2-2, with 7 bases identical to TRBD1. The CDR3 has 18 amino acids. J gave up 3 bases and V 3 bases, and 14 bases lay outside the gene matches. Germline-derived CDR1 and CDR2 are SGDLS and YYNGEE. CDR3 region: CASSDPIIWDSYTGELFF. Here the CDR3 DNA reads TGTGCCAGCAGCGACCCAATTATCTGGGACAGCTACACCGGGGAGCTGTTTTTT.

The chain couples TRBV6-1 to TRBJ2-7; a possible D gene is TRBD2 (5 bases). The V gene's germline CDR1 is MNHNS and CDR2 SASEGT. The CDR3 totals 13 residues. Trimming removed 6 bases at V and 3 bases at J, with 12 bases between. The CDR3 loop reads CASRGAASYEQYV. In DNA, the CDR3 is TGTGCCAGCAGAGGAGCGGCTAGCTACGAGCAGTACGTC.

The V call is TRBV11-1, the J call TRBJ1-1; no clear D. V was clipped by 1 base and J by 4 bases, with 4 bases between them. Germline V gene sequence: CDR1 SGHAT, CDR2 FQDESV (reference sequence). The CDR3 is made up of 12 amino acids. CDR3 in amino acids: CASSLGATEAFF. The DNA of the CDR3 is TGTGCCAGCAGCTTAGGCGCCACTGAAGCTTTCTTT.

The CDR3: CASSEHYRAYYGYTF. The CDR3 DNA is TGTGCCAGCAGTGAGCACTACAGGGCTTACTATGGCTACACCTTC. The gene calls are TRBV2 and TRBJ1-2; D may be TRBD1 (6 bases). The CDR3 has 15 amino acids. V lost 3 bases and J 3 bases, leaving 14 bases between the germline ends. Germline CDR1 is SNHLY and CDR2 is FYNNEI.

The chain employs TRBV30 and TRBJ1-5, with D possibly being TRBD1 (5 bases). This CDR3 is built from 13 residues. V was cut by 1 base and J by 7 bases, with 11 bases left in between. CDR1 and CDR2 from the germline V gene are GTSNPN and SVGIG (reference sequence). CDR3 DNA sequence: TGTGCCTGGAGTGCGGGGGTAGGGCAGCCCCAGCATTTT. It codes for CAWSAGVGQPQHF.

The chain is built from TRBV30 and TRBJ1-2; D remains ambiguous. V dropped 0 bases and J dropped 2 bases, with 13 bases sitting between them. CDR1 GTSNPN and CDR2 SVGIG come from the germline V gene (reference sequence). The CDR3 length is 15 residues. For the CDR3, the DNA is TGTGCCTGGAGTGTTATAGGTGTCGGGAACTATGGCTACACCTTC. Translated: CAWSVIGVGNYGYTF.

This chain joins TRBV10-3 and TRBJ2-5; unclear D gene. Trimming took off 4 bases at V and 2 bases at J, with 8 bases between the two ends. CDR3 length: 13 residues. CDR1 is ENHRY, CDR2 SYGVKD, per germline. CDR3 nucleotides: TGTGCCATCAGTGGCGAAGTACAAGAGACCCAGTACTTC. Its translation: CAISGEVQETQYF.

J is TRBJ2-3 and V is TRBV11-2; unclear D gene. This CDR3 contains 15 residues. The germline V gene encodes CDR1 SGHAT and CDR2 FQNNGV. V lost 6 bases to trimming and J lost 0 bases, with 13 bases between them. The CDR3 protein is CASRRPGRSTDTQYF. The DNA for the CDR3 is TGTGCCAGCAGGCGACCGGGTCGAAGCACAGATACGCAGTATTTT.

J is TRBJ1-4 and V is TRBV19; no definite D call. Trimming left V 2 bases short and J 8 bases short, with 9 bases between. CDR1 LNHDA and CDR2 SQIVND come from the germline V gene (reference sequence). This CDR3 spans 13 amino acids. Written as DNA, the CDR3 is TGTGCCAGTAGTATATTCCATCGGGAAAAACTGTTTTTT. Residues: CASSIFHREKLFF. Using reference TRBV19 and TRBJ1-4 for the parts outside the CDR3, the full variable domain is DGGITQSPKYLFRKEGQNVTLSCEQNLNHDAMYWYRQDPGQGLRLIYYSQIVNDFQKGDIAEGYSVSREKKESFPLTVTSAQKNPTAFYLCASSIFHREKLFFGSGTQLSVL.

This clone was seen just once. The chain has TRBV7-2 and TRBJ2-2, with D perhaps matching TRBD1 (5 bases). Between the trimmed V and J ends, which lost 1 base and 6 bases, there was a span of 15 bases. Germline V CDR1 and CDR2: SGHTA, FQGNSA. This CDR3 is 16 amino acids long. The CDR3, as DNA: TGTGCCAGCAGCTTAGTTACGGGTACAGGATCCGGGGAGCTGTTTTTT. Residues: CASSLVTGTGSGELFF.

The J gene is TRBJ1-1, the V gene TRBV18; TRBD1 agrees at 7 bases. The germline V gene has CDR1 KGHSH and CDR2 LQKENI. There are 13 residues in the CDR3. V lost 6 bases, J lost 2 bases, and 3 bases stayed unmatched. The CDR3 reads CASSGDRNTEAFF. CDR3 nucleotide sequence: TGTGCCAGCTCGGGGGACAGAAACACTGAAGCTTTCTTT.

The chain couples TRBV6-6 to TRBJ1-5, with TRBD1 matching 11 bases. V lost 0 bases to trimming and J lost 6 bases; unmatched junction nucleotides: 4. Germline CDR1 and CDR2: MNHNY and SVGAGI (reference sequence). The CDR3 has 16 amino acids. CDR3 DNA sequence: TGTGCCAGCAGTTACTCGAGGACAGGGGGCGGTCAGCCCCAGCATTTT. Translating it yields CASSYSRTGGGQPQHF.

This chain connects TRBV9 to TRBJ2-7, with D perhaps matching TRBD2 (5 bases). There are 17 residues in the CDR3. In germline, CDR1 is SGDLS, CDR2 YYNGEE. Trimming left V 1 base short and J 4 bases short, with 21 bases between. The CDR3 loop reads CASSVTDSPFVGYEQYF. The CDR3 DNA sequence: TGTGCCAGCAGCGTAACGGACTCCCCTTTTGTAGGATACGAGCAGTACTTC.

This clone was found a few times. The V call is TRBV2, the J call TRBJ1-6, with unresolved D. The germline V and J ends were trimmed by 6 bases and 10 bases, with 16 bases remaining between them. There are 14 residues in the CDR3. Germline CDR1 reads SNHLY; CDR2 reads FYNNEI. CDR3 nucleotide sequence: TGTGCCAGCAGCAGCCAGAGGGAAGTGTCACCCCTCCACTTT. It specifies CASSSQREVSPLHF.